The T cell receptor beta chain under discussion was sequenced for a study of beta chain features in type 1 diabetes. Turning to the study itself: Sorted cells examined across all samples numbered about 110,000,000. Study-level points and caveats: Sequencing the cDNA could make cells with high TCR expression show up more than they should.

This clone was counted only a few times. The antigen remains undetermined. Purities over 95% were achieved in all sorted populations. Expressed TCRB transcripts were sequenced because the isolated RNA had all been reverse transcribed beforehand. Sequenced by immunoSEQ multiplex PCR; TCRdb stores in-frame clones only, minus some. The sample has fewer than 350,000 clones, approximately 8% seen once. With V trimmed by 6 bases and J by 0 bases, 7 bases remained unmatched. The CDR3 is 15 amino acids. Germline V lookup: CDR1 MNHEY, CDR2 SMNVEV (reference sequence). Source material: central memory CD4+ T cells from blood. The rearrangement links TRBV27 to TRBJ1-1; 7 nucleotides agree with TRBD1. The sequence was collected from a woman between 18 and 30 years old in good health. This CDR3 reads CASSRDSIMNTEAFF. The CDR3 coding sequence is TGTGCCAGCAGCCGGGACAGCATCATGAACACTGAAGCTTTCTTT.